This T cell receptor (beta chain) was identified during a study of T cells after yellow fever vaccination. V lost 0 bases, J lost 4 bases, and 12 bases lay in between. This CDR3 comprises 15 residues. Germline CDR1 LGHNA, CDR2 YSLEER. Study-level results: Compared with primary, the secondary response was weaker and peaked at day 5, not 15. It was a small share of clonotypes that appeared in both CD4 and CD8 compartments. FACS-sorted repertoires could harbor abundant contaminating bulk-population clonotypes.

As for this clonotype: Its antigen remains unknown.

It was through 5'RACE template switching that TCR cDNA was made, with a universal primer site and UMIs added. Via MiXCR, TCRdb re-called the 5' RACE reads, giving one row per CDR3 protein. The sample includes approximately 120,000 distinct CDR3 sequences, roughly 15% of them seen just once. This chain joins TRBV4-3 and TRBJ1-2; D perhaps matches TRBD1 (5 bases). Here the sequenced sample was CD8+ T cells sorted from PBMCs, taken 5 days after the yellow fever booster vaccination. This receptor was obtained from a man younger than 35 who received the YFV17D yellow fever vaccine. CDR3 DNA sequence: TGCGCCAGCAGCCAAGATCGAAGGACAAGCTATGGCTACACCTTC. Translating it yields CASSQDRRTSYGYTF.